These 32 T cell receptor beta chains were all obtained from the same sample, sequenced in a study of T cell responses to AZD1222 COVID-19 vaccine listed by TCRdb under 2021. The sample's time point, from its label and the paper: about 28 days (+/-7) after the second vaccine dose. The library came from the immunoSEQ multiplex PCR assay. TCRdb limited this immuneACCESS table to in-frame rearrangements with V and J called. A share of clones is missing; checked studies link under half to unresolved V genes, and the rest is unexplained. Counted in this sample were 80,000 or so clones; about nine tenths of them appeared once. The ten largest make up around 3.4% of the sample. Sequenced here: peripheral blood, sampled 28 days after the second AZD1222 dose. These receptors all come from an adult who received the AZD1222 COVID-19 vaccine.

J is TRBJ1-1 and V is TRBV6-5; D is perhaps TRBD1 (5 bases). The germline CDR1 and CDR2 sequences are MNHEY and SVGAGI. The CDR3 length is 15 residues. V was clipped by 6 bases and J by 7 bases, with 21 bases between them. The CDR3 DNA reads as TGTGCCAGCAGCCCGAGGGTCCAGCATGGGGGTGAAGCTTTCTTT. Translation gives CASSPRVQHGGEAFF.

This rearrangement joins TRBV20-1 to TRBJ1-1; D remains ambiguous. V was pared by 6 bases and J by 1 base, with 6 bases between. From germline, CDR1 is DFQATT and CDR2 SNEGSKA (reference sequence). The CDR3 spans 11 residues. CDR3 amino acids: CSAEPNTEAFF. The CDR3 bases are TGCAGTGCGGAGCCGAACACTGAAGCTTTCTTT.

The CDR3 region has the DNA TGTGCCAGCAGTTACTGGACAGGGGGAACGATCCACGAGCAGTACTTC. Amino acid sequence: CASSYWTGGTIHEQYF. The chain uses TRBV6-5 and TRBJ2-7; 10 bases align to TRBD1. CDR3 length: 16 residues. Losses at the gene ends were 1 base for V and 5 bases for J; bases not matched to a gene: 8. The V gene's germline CDR1 is MNHEY and CDR2 SVGAGI.

CDR3 bases: TGTGCCATCAAAGGACAGGGAGTAACTTTCTTT. Its protein product is CAIKGQGVTFF. This chain joins TRBV10-3 and TRBJ1-1; 8 bases match TRBD1. Germline values: CDR1 ENHRY, CDR2 SYGVKD. The J segment lost 12 bases and the V segment lost 7 bases, leaving 7 bases of the junction unmatched. The CDR3 sequence is 11 residues long.

The gene calls are TRBV2 and TRBJ1-1; 8 bases agree with TRBD1. The CDR3 is 14 residues long. Germline CDR1 is SNHLY and CDR2 is FYNNEI. J lost 8 bases, V lost 6 bases, and 11 bases had no gene match. This CDR3 reads CASRASGRQGEAFF. The CDR3 DNA follows: TGTGCCAGCAGAGCATCTGGTAGACAGGGGGAAGCTTTCTTT.

On this clone: The same CDR3 arises from other DNA sequences in this sample as well. The chain carries TRBV12-3 or TRBV12-4 and TRBJ2-7; D is ambiguous. The CDR3 consists of 12 residues. The V and J ends lost 3 bases and 0 bases respectively, with 3 bases between them. The CDR3 DNA is TGTGCCAGCAGTTTGGGCTCCTACGAGCAGTACTTC. It codes for CASSLGSYEQYF.

The gene calls are TRBV4-3 and TRBJ2-7; weak D call: TRBD1 (6 bases). The CDR3 sequence is 16 residues long. V was pared by 1 base and J by 2 bases, with 15 bases between. Germline V lookup: CDR1 LGHNA, CDR2 YSLEER. The CDR3 region has the DNA TGCGCCAGCAGCCAAGCAGTAACAGGGTACCCCTACGAGCAGTACTTC. Its protein is CASSQAVTGYPYEQYF.

The CDR3: CASSLEFSRGLGYTF. In DNA form, the CDR3 reads TGTGCCAGCAGCTTGGAGTTCTCGAGGGGACTTGGCTACACCTTC. V and J are TRBV5-5 and TRBJ1-2, with TRBD1 as a possible D gene (5 bases). CDR3 size: 15 residues. Trimming stripped 0 bases from V and 7 bases from J, with 16 bases between. Germline V gene lookup returns CDR1 SGHKS and CDR2 YYEKEE (reference sequence).

The V gene is TRBV4-2, the J gene TRBJ1-6; weak D call: TRBD1 (5 bases). With 2 bases removed from V and 13 bases from J, the gap between germline ends came to 15 bases. CDR1 and CDR2 from the germline V gene are LGHNA and YNFKEQ. The length of the CDR3 is 14 residues. CDR3 bases: TGTGCCAGCAGCCAACAAACCAGGGAAAATCCCCTCCACTTT. This translates into CASSQQTRENPLHF.

The J gene is TRBJ1-2, the V gene TRBV27; D is possibly TRBD1 (6 bases). The germline V gene has CDR1 MNHEY and CDR2 SMNVEV (reference sequence). CDR3 size: 12 residues. Trimming pared 10 bases from V and 4 bases from J, leaving 13 bases between. As DNA, the CDR3 is TGTGCCACCCACAGGGAAGGCTATGGCTACACCTTC. Amino acids: CATHREGYGYTF.

The CDR3 nucleotides read TGTGCCAGCAGACGAACGGGACAAACTAGCACAGATACGCAGTATTTT. This translates into CASRRTGQTSTDTQYF. The chain combines TRBV3-1 (or the pseudogene TRBV3-2) with TRBJ2-3, with D possibly matching TRBD1 (6 bases). CDR3 length: 16 amino acids. Germline V gene data show CDR1 as LGHDT and CDR2 as YNNKEL (reference sequence). V was cut by 6 bases and J by 0 bases, with 16 bases left in between.

This clone was picked up one time. The V call is TRBV7-9, the J call TRBJ1-3; D is unclear. The CDR3 is 16 residues long. V lost 6 bases, J lost 2 bases, and 17 bases lay in between. In germline, CDR1 is SEHNR, CDR2 FQNEAQ (reference sequence). The CDR3 DNA reads as TGTGCCAGCAGTGGGTGGCAGTCAGGAGCTGGAAACACCATATATTTT. Translating it yields CASSGWQSGAGNTIYF.

This chain connects TRBV19 to TRBJ2-5; 7 bases align to TRBD2. V shed 3 bases and J 5 bases; nucleotides not matched to a gene: 6. This CDR3 is built from 14 residues. The germline gives CDR1 LNHDA, CDR2 SQIVND (reference sequence). CDR3 DNA: TGTGCCAGTAGTATGTTCGGGGGGAGGGAGACCCAGTACTTC. Translated, it gives CASSMFGGRETQYF.

The V and J genes are TRBV19 and TRBJ1-1; D gene uncertain. Germline V lookup: CDR1 LNHDA, CDR2 SQIVND (reference sequence). The CDR3 consists of 14 residues. Trimming cost V 2 bases and J 4 bases, with 11 bases left between them. As DNA, the CDR3 is TGTGCCAGTAGTATACGGAGGGTTGGCACTGAAGCTTTCTTT. The encoded protein is CASSIRRVGTEAFF.

V gene TRBV6-5 combines with J gene TRBJ2-4, with D tentatively TRBD1 (6 bases). V lost 5 bases and J 12 bases, leaving 17 bases between the germline ends. This CDR3 has 13 residues. Germline V lookup: CDR1 MNHEY, CDR2 SVGAGI. CDR3: CASSQSVGTPQYF. In nucleotides, the CDR3 is TGTGCCAGCAGTCAAAGCGTCGGGACACCTCAGTACTTC.

CDR3 DNA: TGTGCCAGTCGTTCCGGGACGGGGTCCTACGAGCAGTACTTC. It is translated as CASRSGTGSYEQYF. This chain joins TRBV13 and TRBJ2-7; tentatively, D is TRBD1 or TRBD2 (5 bases each). CDR1 and CDR2 (germline): PRHDT, FYEKMQ (reference sequence). The V gene lost 9 bases and the J gene lost 1 base, with 16 bases spanning the gap. This CDR3 spans 14 amino acids.

Here the CDR3 DNA reads TGTGCCAGCAGCGAGGGACAGGCCCACCAAGAGACCCAGTACTTC. Protein sequence: CASSEGQAHQETQYF. The genes are TRBV11-2 and TRBJ2-5; 8 nucleotides match TRBD1. The CDR3 runs 15 residues. Germline CDR1 SGHAT, CDR2 FQNNGV. V lost 5 bases and J lost 0; bases outside the gene matches: 5.

This clone occurred once. Other DNA sequences in the sample encode the same CDR3. The V and J genes are TRBV30 and TRBJ2-3; D possibly uses TRBD1 or TRBD2 (6 bases each). CDR1 and CDR2 (germline): GTSNPN, SVGIG (reference sequence). The V end was cut by 4 bases, the J end by 0 bases, with 8 bases between. The CDR3 consists of 13 residues. The CDR3: CAWTGGSTDTQYF. The CDR3 DNA sequence: TGTGCCTGGACCGGGGGCAGCACAGATACGCAGTATTTT.

The chain couples TRBV6-1 to TRBJ2-1; 8 bases map to TRBD2. Trimming cost V 5 bases and J 5 bases; bases outside gene matches: 5. This CDR3 region has 14 residues. Germline V gives CDR1 MNHNS, CDR2 SASEGT. CDR3 in DNA: TGTGCCAGCAGTTTTTCGGGGGGGAACAATGAGCAGTTCTTC. This codes for CASSFSGGNNEQFF.

The gene calls are TRBV29-1 and TRBJ1-2; 11 nucleotides agree with TRBD1. Germline V CDR1 and CDR2: SQVTM, ANQGSEA. The CDR3 extends over 14 amino acids. V was pared by 7 bases and J by 3 bases, with 7 bases of the junction left unmatched. The CDR3 region is CSAREGQGDYGYTF. Written as DNA, the CDR3 is TGCAGCGCCCGGGAGGGACAGGGGGACTATGGCTACACCTTC.

The chain has TRBV6-5 and TRBJ1-2, with D perhaps TRBD1 (6 bases). V shed 2 bases and J shed 8 bases, with 15 bases lying between them. Germline values: CDR1 MNHEY, CDR2 SVGAGI. CDR3 length equals 14 residues. The CDR3 coding sequence is TGTGCCAGCAGTTACCGGGACATGATGGGCGGCTACACCTTC. Translation gives CASSYRDMMGGYTF.

The chain couples TRBV5-1 to TRBJ2-1, with TRBD1 matching over 10 bases. CDR1 SGHRS and CDR2 YFSETQ come from the germline V gene. The CDR3 loop spans 14 amino acids. Losses at the gene ends were 5 bases for V and 6 bases for J; bases not matched to a gene: 5. The CDR3 spells CASSGTGVGNEQFF. The CDR3 coding sequence is TGCGCCAGCAGTGGGACAGGGGTTGGCAATGAGCAGTTCTTC. Using reference TRBV5-1 and TRBJ2-1 for the parts outside the CDR3, the full variable domain is KAGVTQTPRYLIKTRGQQVTLSCSPISGHRSVSWYQQTPGQGLQFLFEYFSETQRNKGNFPGRFSGRQFSNSRSEMNVSTLELGDSALYLCASSGTGVGNEQFFGPGTRLTVL.

The rearrangement uses TRBV4-2 and TRBJ1-5; TRBD1 might be the D (5 bases). This CDR3 has 15 amino acids. V lost 4 bases and J lost 3, with 13 bases in between. Germline loops: CDR1 LGHNA, CDR2 YNFKEQ. The CDR3 nucleotides are TGTGCCAGCAGCCCGGAAAGGGGTACCAATCAGCCCCAGCATTTT. It encodes CASSPERGTNQPQHF.

This chain joins TRBV7-9 and TRBJ2-5; D not resolved. CDR3 length: 12 residues. Germline V gene sequence: CDR1 SEHNR, CDR2 FQNEAQ (reference sequence). Trimming shortened V by 1 base and J by 7 bases, and 7 bases separated the two germline ends. DNA for the CDR3: TGTGCCAGCAGCTTAGATACCCCGACCCAGTACTTC. Translating it yields CASSLDTPTQYF. Drawing the rest from reference TRBV7-9 and TRBJ2-5, the complete variable domain is DTGVSQNPRHKITKRGQNVTFRCDPISEHNRLYWYRQTLGQGPEFLTYFQNEAQLEKSRLLSDRFSAERPKGSFSTLEIQRTEQGDSAMYLCASSLDTPTQYFGPGTRLLVL.

V gene TRBV13 combines with J gene TRBJ2-3; D is uncertain. The CDR3 totals 13 residues. CDR1 and CDR2 (germline): PRHDT, FYEKMQ (reference sequence). V lost 2 bases and J lost 3, with 6 bases in between. The CDR3, as DNA: TGTGCCAGCAGCTTATTGGGAACAGATACGCAGTATTTT. Its protein product is CASSLLGTDTQYF.

J is TRBJ1-6 and V is TRBV21-1. TRBV21-1 counts as a pseudogene. The CDR3 spans 16 residues. CDR3 sequence (DNA): TGTGCCAGCAGCATTTTGGGGTTTTGGGGGAATTCACCCCTCCACTTT. Its protein product is CASSILGFWGNSPLHF.

The chain combines TRBV7-3 with TRBJ2-1; possibly TRBD2 for D (5 bases). V lost 5 bases, J lost 7 bases, and 9 bases lay in between. Germline V CDR1 and CDR2: SGHTA, FQGTGA. The CDR3 totals 12 residues. The CDR3 region has the DNA TGTGCCAGCAGCCGCACGGGAAATGAGCAGTTCTTC. The encoded protein is CASSRTGNEQFF.

The chain recombines TRBV3-1 (or the pseudogene TRBV3-2) with TRBJ1-1; tentatively, D is TRBD1 (6 bases). Germline V gene sequence: CDR1 LGHDT, CDR2 YNNKEL (reference sequence). The germline V and J ends were trimmed by 3 bases and 1 base, with 12 bases remaining between them. CDR3 length: 15 amino acids. This CDR3 reads CASSHTGKGNTEAFF. The CDR3 DNA sequence: TGTGCCAGCAGCCATACAGGGAAGGGGAACACTGAAGCTTTCTTT.

V and J are TRBV2 and TRBJ2-1; weak D call: TRBD1 (6 bases). V was shortened by 5 bases and J by 5 bases, with 10 bases between the two germline ends. This CDR3 has 13 amino acids. Germline values: CDR1 SNHLY, CDR2 FYNNEI. CDR3 nucleotides: TGTGCCAGCAGTAAGGACAGTGACAATGAGCAGTTCTTC. Its translation is CASSKDSDNEQFF. The variable domain in full, with the rest retrieved from reference TRBV2 and TRBJ2-1, is EPEVTQTPSHQVTQMGQEVILRCVPISNHLYFYWYRQILGQKVEFLVSFYNNEISEKSEIFDDQFSVERPDGSNFTLKIRSTKLEDSAMYFCASSKDSDNEQFFGPGTRLTVL.

This clone was seen just once. The V call is TRBV5-1, the J call TRBJ2-7; 9 nucleotides line up with TRBD1. The CDR3 spans 13 residues. Trimming removed 3 bases from V and 4 bases from J; junction bases left unmatched: 2. CDR1 and CDR2 (germline): SGHRS, YFSETQ. The CDR3 coding sequence is TGCGCCAGCAGCTCGGACAGGGGATACGAGCAGTACTTC. Residues: CASSSDRGYEQYF.

The V gene is TRBV2, the J gene TRBJ2-7; D remains unclear. This CDR3 contains 13 residues. The V end was cut by 10 bases, the J end by 6 bases, with 19 bases between. Germline assignment: CDR1 SNHLY and CDR2 FYNNEI. CDR3 nucleotides: TGTGCCATCACACCGGGTATAGGGATCGAGCAGTACTTC. Amino acid sequence: CAITPGIGIEQYF.

J is TRBJ1-6 and V is TRBV15; D is uncertain. The V gene's germline CDR1 is LNHNV and CDR2 YYDKDF (reference sequence). The ends were cut back, 0 bases at V and 11 bases at J, with 8 bases in the middle. This CDR3 region has 13 residues. CDR3 in DNA: TGTGCCACCAGCAGAGACAGGTCTCCACCCCTCCACTTT. It specifies CATSRDRSPPLHF.